Presented here are 20 T cell receptor beta chains from one specimen sequenced in a study of cytomegalovirus exposure and HLA in healthy donors. 60 Vbeta and 13 Jbeta primers were used in PCR. Generated by immunoSEQ multiplex PCR, the TCRdb table keeps only in-frame clones and is missing some. The sample contains some 190,000 clones, 82% of which appear only once. The material sequenced was PBMCs. The receptors come from a man in his forties or fifties in good health and CMV-seronegative.

J is TRBJ1-1 and V is TRBV28, with 7 bases matching TRBD1. The CDR3 runs 16 residues. V gave up 5 bases and J gave up 1 base; unmatched junction bases: 10. Germline V gene data show CDR1 as MDHEN and CDR2 as SYDVKM. In DNA form, the CDR3 reads TGTGCCAGCAGTGTAGGACGGTCAGGGGGGAACACTGAAGCTTTCTTT. Translation gives CASSVGRSGGNTEAFF.

V usage is TRBV15 and J usage is TRBJ2-7; weak D call: TRBD1 (5 bases). The CDR3 loop spans 17 amino acids. Germline values: CDR1 LNHNV, CDR2 YYDKDF (reference sequence). The V and J ends lost 5 bases and 3 bases respectively, with 23 bases between them. This CDR3 reads CATSLRGTGQRGYEQYF. CDR3 bases: TGTGCCACCAGCCTCCGAGGCACGGGCCAAAGGGGCTACGAGCAGTACTTC.

The J gene is TRBJ1-1, the V gene TRBV27; TRBD1 is a possible D gene (6 bases). CDR3 length: 14 amino acids. Per germline, CDR1 MNHEY and CDR2 SMNVEV (reference sequence). Trimming shortened V by 1 base and J by 2 bases, and 8 bases separated the two germline ends. In DNA, the CDR3 is TGTGCCAGCAGTTTATGGGGGCCCAACACTGAAGCTTTCTTT. Amino acid sequence: CASSLWGPNTEAFF.

This chain uses TRBV27 with TRBJ1-1, with D tentatively TRBD1 (6 bases). Trimming stripped 2 bases from V and 4 bases from J, with 8 bases between. Germline values: CDR1 MNHEY, CDR2 SMNVEV (reference sequence). This CDR3 spans 13 amino acids. This CDR3 reads CASSLRGSTEAFF. DNA of the CDR3: TGTGCCAGCAGTTTAAGGGGGTCCACTGAAGCTTTCTTT.

The chain has TRBV4-2 and TRBJ2-5; 10 nucleotides line up with TRBD2. The V segment lost 4 bases and the J segment 1 base; nucleotides outside the gene matches: 9. Germline assignment: CDR1 LGHNA and CDR2 YNFKEQ. The CDR3 totals 17 residues. CDR3 sequence: CASSPRASGGLQETQYF. CDR3 in DNA: TGTGCCAGCAGCCCTCGCGCTAGCGGGGGCCTCCAAGAGACCCAGTACTTC.

The chain joins TRBV28 to TRBJ1-1; tentative D call: TRBD1 (6 bases). The CDR3 spans 13 residues. CDR1 is MDHEN, CDR2 SYDVKM, per germline. The germline V and J ends were trimmed by 11 bases and 5 bases, with 18 bases remaining between them. This CDR3 reads CAVTNRVGTEAFF. CDR3 bases: TGTGCCGTGACCAACAGGGTCGGAACTGAAGCTTTCTTT.

The gene calls are TRBV5-1 and TRBJ2-2, with 7 nucleotides matching TRBD1. The CDR3 is 17 amino acids. Germline V lookup: CDR1 SGHRS, CDR2 YFSETQ. The V segment lost 5 bases and the J segment 0 bases; nucleotides outside the gene matches: 10. CDR3 sequence reads: CASSLDRDGANTGELFF. CDR3 in DNA: TGCGCCAGCAGTCTTGACAGGGACGGCGCGAACACCGGGGAGCTGTTTTTT.

The rearrangement links TRBV15 to TRBJ1-5; D is unclear. V lost 0 bases, J lost 5 bases, and 11 bases lay in between. Germline assignment: CDR1 LNHNV and CDR2 YYDKDF (reference sequence). The CDR3 runs 15 residues. The chain's CDR3 is CATSRDQQTHQPQHF. CDR3 nucleotide sequence: TGTGCCACCAGCAGAGATCAGCAGACACATCAGCCCCAGCATTTT.

The rearrangement links TRBV5-1 to TRBJ2-7, with D unresolved. The germline gives CDR1 SGHRS, CDR2 YFSETQ. V dropped 4 bases and J dropped 8 bases, with 16 bases sitting between them. CDR3 size: 13 residues. CDR3: CASSVDGATKQYF. CDR3 DNA sequence: TGCGCCAGCAGCGTTGACGGAGCTACGAAGCAGTACTTC.

The chain combines TRBV20-1 with TRBJ1-1; D uncertain. V lost 5 bases, J lost 4 bases, and 8 bases lay in between. The CDR3 runs to 11 residues. Germline assignment: CDR1 DFQATT and CDR2 SNEGSKA (reference sequence). The CDR3 is CSALQLTEAFF. Here the CDR3 DNA reads TGCAGTGCTTTACAGCTCACTGAAGCTTTCTTT.

The chain employs TRBV2 and TRBJ2-4; 14 nucleotides line up with TRBD2. Germline V gives CDR1 SNHLY, CDR2 FYNNEI. V gave up 5 bases and J gave up 1 base; unmatched junction bases: 10. There are 19 residues in the CDR3. CDR3 in DNA: TGTGCCAGCAGTATGAGACTAGCGGGAGGGGGCACGGCCAAAAACATTCAGTACTTC. Encoded protein: CASSMRLAGGGTAKNIQYF.

The chain carries TRBV4-1 and TRBJ1-5; D is unclear. Germline V CDR1 and CDR2: MGHRA, YSYEKL. CDR3 length: 15 amino acids. The germline V and J ends were trimmed by 1 base and 0 bases, with 7 bases remaining between them. In DNA, the CDR3 is TGCGCCAGCAGCCAAGGTCGGTATAGCAATCAGCCCCAGCATTTT. Its protein product is CASSQGRYSNQPQHF.

On this clone: Other DNA sequences in the same sample also yield this CDR3. This sequence joins TRBV7-2 and TRBJ2-7, with a weak D call TRBD2 (5 bases). Trimming left V 3 bases short and J 0 bases short, with 6 bases between. This CDR3 comprises 13 residues. Germline CDR1 is SGHTA and CDR2 is FQGNSA. CDR3 sequence reads: CASSFGGSYEQYF. DNA for the CDR3: TGTGCCAGCAGCTTCGGAGGCTCCTACGAGCAGTACTTC.

V and J are TRBV7-2 and TRBJ2-1; TRBD2 might be the D (6 bases). The CDR3 is made up of 15 amino acids. V was shortened by 3 bases and J by 7 bases, with 16 bases between the two germline ends. Germline CDR1 and CDR2: SGHTA and FQGNSA. The CDR3 region has the DNA TGTGCCAGCAGCTTCCTTTCGGCAGGGAGGAATGAGCAGTTCTTC. This sequence encodes CASSFLSAGRNEQFF.

V is TRBV30 and J is TRBJ2-1; TRBD1 might be the D (6 bases). Germline CDR1 is GTSNPN and CDR2 is SVGIG (reference sequence). Between the trimmed V and J ends, which lost 3 bases and 5 bases, there was a span of 8 bases. This CDR3 spans 12 amino acids. CDR3 in DNA: TGTGCCTGGAGGGACAGCCACAATGAGCAGTTCTTC. As protein: CAWRDSHNEQFF. Full variable domain (rest looked up from reference TRBV30 and TRBJ2-1): SQTIHQWPATLVQPVGSPLSLECTVEGTSNPNLYWYRQAAGRGLQLLFYSVGIGQISSEVPQNLSASRPQDRQFILSSKKLLLSDSGFYLCAWRDSHNEQFFGPGTRLTVL.

V gene TRBV7-3 combines with J gene TRBJ2-5; 7 bases align to TRBD1. The junction had 8 bases not matched to a gene; V was cut back by 1 base and J by 6 bases. The CDR3 has 15 residues. CDR1 and CDR2 (germline): SGHTA, FQGTGA. The CDR3 region has the DNA TGTGCCAGCAGCTTAAACAGGGGCTATCAAAAGACCCAGTACTTC. Translation gives CASSLNRGYQKTQYF.

V usage is TRBV27 and J usage is TRBJ1-5; a possible D gene is TRBD1 (6 bases). The length of the CDR3 is 15 residues. V was shortened by 3 bases and J by 0 bases, with 9 bases between the two germline ends. CDR1 MNHEY and CDR2 SMNVEV come from the germline V gene (reference sequence). CDR3 sequence: CASSFSGDSNQPQHF. The CDR3 DNA follows: TGTGCCAGCAGTTTTTCAGGGGATAGCAATCAGCCCCAGCATTTT.

The chain has TRBV4-2 and TRBJ1-6, with TRBD1 as a possible D gene (5 bases). The CDR3 contains 15 residues. The germline V gene has CDR1 LGHNA and CDR2 YNFKEQ. V shed 1 base and J shed 10 bases, with 14 bases lying between them. CDR3 nucleotide sequence: TGTGCCAGCAGCCAAGTGCGGGGGGGAATATCACCCCTCCACTTT. Protein sequence: CASSQVRGGISPLHF.

The V gene is TRBV29-1, the J gene TRBJ2-5, with 8 nucleotides matching TRBD1. V shed 3 bases and J 1 base; nucleotides not matched to a gene: 1. Per the germline V gene, CDR1 is SQVTM and CDR2 is ANQGSEA. CDR3 size: 13 residues. DNA for the CDR3: TGCAGCGTTGAGGGACAGGTCCAAGAGACCCAGTACTTC. Translating gives CSVEGQVQETQYF.

This clone occurred a few times. The rearrangement links TRBV5-1 to TRBJ2-7, with 9 bases fitting TRBD1. The CDR3 has 14 amino acids. From germline, CDR1 is SGHRS and CDR2 YFSETQ. Unmatched junction bases numbered 4, after V lost 5 bases and J lost 1 base. CDR3: CASRSGTGSYEQYF. DNA for the CDR3: TGCGCCAGCAGATCCGGGACAGGGTCCTACGAGCAGTACTTC. Drawing the rest from reference TRBV5-1 and TRBJ2-7, the complete variable domain is KAGVTQTPRYLIKTRGQQVTLSCSPISGHRSVSWYQQTPGQGLQFLFEYFSETQRNKGNFPGRFSGRQFSNSRSEMNVSTLELGDSALYLCASRSGTGSYEQYFGPGTRLTVT.